These 13 T cell receptor beta chains were sequenced from one sample in a study of blood T cell repertoires in COVID-19. Here immunoSEQ multiplex PCR was the method, and the copy in TCRdb shows in-frame clones only, minus some. The sample records about 360,000 clones, approximately 86% being singletons. Sequenced input: peripheral blood. Receptors were obtained from a human donor in a cohort sampled during active COVID-19.

This chain uses TRBV7-9 with TRBJ2-7; D may be TRBD1 (6 bases). Looked up from germline, CDR1 is SEHNR and CDR2 is FQNEAQ (reference sequence). CDR3 length: 13 residues. V dropped 5 bases and J dropped 9 bases, with 17 bases sitting between them. This CDR3 reads CASSAKDSSPQYF. CDR3 coding DNA: TGTGCCAGCAGCGCTAAGGACAGTTCCCCGCAGTACTTC. The variable domain in full, completed from reference TRBV7-9 and TRBJ2-7, reads DTGVSQNPRHKITKRGQNVTFRCDPISEHNRLYWYRQTLGQGPEFLTYFQNEAQLEKSRLLSDRFSAERPKGSFSTLEIQRTEQGDSAMYLCASSAKDSSPQYFGPGTRLTVT.

The V call is TRBV15, the J call TRBJ2-1, with D uncertain. Germline CDR1 is LNHNV and CDR2 is YYDKDF (reference sequence). The CDR3 is 14 residues long. V lost 1 base and J 7 bases, leaving 11 bases between the germline ends. CDR3 amino acids: CATSRGGAENEQFF. DNA for the CDR3: TGTGCCACCAGCAGAGGCGGCGCGGAGAATGAGCAGTTCTTC. The variable domain in full, completed from reference TRBV15 and TRBJ2-1, reads DAMVIQNPRYQVTQFGKPVTLSCSQTLNHNVMYWYQQKSSQAPKLLFHYYDKDFNNEADTPDNFQSRRPNTSFCFLDIRSPGLGDTAMYLCATSRGGAENEQFFGPGTRLTVL.

The CDR3 spells CASSLSSGRGEQFF. The CDR3 DNA is TGTGCCAGCAGTTTATCTAGCGGGAGGGGTGAGCAGTTCTTC. The chain employs TRBV28 and TRBJ2-1, with TRBD2 matching 12 bases. Germline V CDR1 and CDR2: MDHEN, SYDVKM. The CDR3 has 14 amino acids. The J segment lost 9 bases and the V segment lost 1 base, leaving 1 base of the junction unmatched.

This clone was seen a handful of times. V and J are TRBV6-2 or TRBV6-3 and TRBJ2-5; 9 bases agree with TRBD2. The germline V gene has CDR1 MNHEY and CDR2 SVGEGT. This CDR3 region has 15 residues. Trimming cost V 1 base and J 2 bases; bases outside gene matches: 2. In nucleotides, the CDR3 is TGTGCCAGCAGTTACTGGCGGGGGGGGCAAGAGACCCAGTACTTC. It translates to CASSYWRGGQETQYF.

The CDR3, as DNA: TGTGCCAGCAGCCTTGGGGGGACCCAAGAGACCCAGTACTTC. It translates to CASSLGGTQETQYF. The V gene is TRBV7-2, the J gene TRBJ2-5; D perhaps matches TRBD2 (6 bases). Per the germline V gene, CDR1 is SGHTA and CDR2 is FQGNSA. V was trimmed by 5 bases and J by 1 base, leaving 11 bases between them. The CDR3 consists of 14 residues.

V is TRBV3-1 (or the pseudogene TRBV3-2) and J is TRBJ2-3, with 7 positions matching TRBD2. The J segment lost 1 base and the V segment lost 4 bases, leaving 2 bases of the junction unmatched. Germline V CDR1 and CDR2: LGHDT, YNNKEL (reference sequence). This CDR3 spans 14 amino acids. In nucleotides, the CDR3 is TGTGCCAGCAGCCTCACTAGCGGCACAGATACGCAGTATTTT. Translating gives CASSLTSGTDTQYF.

The chain joins TRBV5-4 to TRBJ2-7; 7 nucleotides match TRBD2. Trimming at V came to 3 bases and at J to 3 bases, leaving 21 bases not matched to a gene. The germline V gene encodes CDR1 SGHNT and CDR2 YYREEE (reference sequence). The CDR3 runs 19 residues. CDR3 amino acids: CASSSPQGGGALGGYEQYF. The CDR3 DNA is TGTGCCAGCAGCTCCCCCCAGGGCGGGGGAGCTTTAGGAGGCTACGAGCAGTACTTC.

The chain combines TRBV5-1 with TRBJ2-3; TRBD2 might be the D (5 bases). The V gene's germline CDR1 is SGHRS and CDR2 YFSETQ. V shed 1 base and J shed 2 bases, with 11 bases lying between them. The length of the CDR3 is 15 residues. The CDR3 DNA sequence: TGCGCCAGCAGCTTGCAAGACGGACTCACAGATACGCAGTATTTT. This translates into CASSLQDGLTDTQYF.

CDR3 sequence (DNA): TGCAGCGTGGAGACAGGTACGGGAACAGATACGCAGTATTTT. It is translated as CSVETGTGTDTQYF. The chain couples TRBV29-1 to TRBJ2-3, with D perhaps matching TRBD1 (6 bases). V lost 6 bases, J lost 3 bases, and 16 bases lay in between. The CDR3 runs to 14 residues. The germline gives CDR1 SQVTM, CDR2 ANQGSEA.

In its sample, this clone was seen a few times. The sample has other DNA sequences that encode this CDR3 too. V gene TRBV18 combines with J gene TRBJ1-5; perhaps TRBD1 as D (5 bases). Germline V gene lookup returns CDR1 KGHSH and CDR2 LQKENI. The CDR3 consists of 15 residues. V lost 1 base, J lost 0 bases, and 7 bases lay in between. The chain's CDR3 is CASSPRGDSNQPQHF. The CDR3 DNA is TGTGCCAGCTCACCACGGGGGGATAGCAATCAGCCCCAGCATTTT.

The V gene is TRBV7-2, the J gene TRBJ2-3, with a possible D match to TRBD2 (7 bases). The CDR3 runs 17 residues. V was pared by 2 bases and J by 2 bases, with 17 bases between. Germline CDR1 SGHTA, CDR2 FQGNSA. The CDR3 DNA follows: TGTGCCAGCAGCTTAAAGGTGGGGCGGGGGCCCACAGATACGCAGTATTTT. It yields the protein CASSLKVGRGPTDTQYF.

The sample holds one count of this clone. The chain recombines TRBV9 with TRBJ2-7, with 7 positions matching TRBD2. There are 16 residues in the CDR3. J lost 2 bases, V lost 0 bases, and 8 bases had no gene match. Germline V CDR1 and CDR2: SGDLS, YYNGEE. CDR3 sequence: CASSVGEGPGAYEQYF. DNA for the CDR3: TGTGCCAGCAGCGTAGGGGAGGGCCCGGGGGCCTACGAGCAGTACTTC.

This clone was counted ten times or more. The rearrangement joins TRBV25-1 to TRBJ2-7; possible D gene TRBD2, 5 bases. Per the germline V gene, CDR1 is MGHDK and CDR2 is SYGVNS. This CDR3 is 14 amino acids long. With 1 base removed from V and 0 bases from J, the gap between germline ends came to 7 bases. The CDR3 DNA sequence: TGTGCCAGCAGTGAATTGGGAGTCTCCTACGAGCAGTACTTC. Its translation is CASSELGVSYEQYF.